This T cell receptor (beta chain) is from a study of PD-1 blockade in classical Hodgkin lymphoma (dated by TCRdb to the early 2020s). Notes on the research overall: Nivolumab dosing was 3 mg/kg intravenously every 2 weeks, continuing until either disease progression or unacceptable toxicity. The study used TCR beta sequencing and CyTOF to define a peripheral blood immune signature of response to PD-1 blockade in classical Hodgkin lymphoma. Study-wide findings and limitations: The study was restricted to a single clinical trial cohort, and the causes of repertoire differences, possibly disease activity or prior therapy, were left undefined. A significant rise by C4D1 was seen in CD4+ but not CD8+ TCR diversity (p=0.0027 vs p=0.16), with the rise being most apparent in complete responders (p=0.02). Lower diversity was seen in patients whose nivolumab began less than 1 year after ASCT, and these patients were left out of later analyses so that immune reconstitution would not confound the results. Among trial patients, those achieving complete response had baseline diversity similar to that of newly diagnosed patients, while diversity was significantly lower in partial responders and progressors. Baseline TCR diversity was reported as lower in newly diagnosed patients than in healthy donors, and lower still in relapsed/refractory patients.

Note on this clone: It has no known antigen specificity. It has no much larger one-base neighbor in the sample; base qualities were not kept.

The junction carries 6 bases between V and J, which are trimmed by 1 base and 6 bases respectively. According to the germline V gene (reference sequence), CDR1 reads SEHNR and CDR2 reads FQNEAQ. Spanning cysteine to phenylalanine, the CDR3 consists of 13 amino acids. Kept here is only the CDR3 DNA, which spans 39 bases and is read in frame from base 1. Reading the label with the study, this specimen's time point is: cycle 4 day 1 (C4D1), after six to seven weeks of nivolumab. Relapse after autologous stem cell transplantation had occurred in all trial patients, and cohorts A, B and C were distinguished by prior brentuximab vedotin exposure. The trial cohort included some 53 patients with relapsed/refractory classical Hodgkin lymphoma, and each patient had a best overall response of complete response, partial response or progressive disease. Single-agent nivolumab was administered to trial patients in the multi-cohort phase II CheckMate 205 trial. An independent review committee assessed best overall response by applying the 2007 International Working Group response criteria. Trial PBMCs were obtained immediately prior to nivolumab initiation (C1D1) and on therapy at cycle 2 day 1 and cycle 4 day 1. Peripheral blood was collected in 8 mL Vacutainer Cell Preparation Tubes, from which PBMCs were isolated by centrifugation and then cryopreserved.

Genomic DNA was extracted with the Qiagen DNeasy kit from unsorted PBMCs and from negatively selected CD4+ and CD8+ fractions. TCR beta CDR3 regions were subjected to amplification by immunoSEQ multiplex PCR with primers that anneal to V and J segments. A synthetic immune receptor repertoire was used to minimize amplification bias, and any remaining bias was removed computationally after sequencing. In the original analysis: Repertoire diversity was quantified as the Shannon entropy index using custom Python scripts. Unsorted, CD4+ and CD8+ repertoires were analyzed separately, except for combined analyses in which CD4+ and CD8+ sequences were merged in silico. Clonal expansion was defined as at least a 2-fold frequency increase after treatment relative to C1D1, with a pseudocount of 0.5 for undetected baseline clones. Clones with 0 or 1 copy at C1D1 were defined as singleton clones, while clones with 2 or more copies were defined as non-singleton clones. Clones expanded in unsorted samples were annotated as CD4+, CD8+ or unknown by matching protein sequences in sorted samples from the same patient. Wilcoxon tests on paired samples were used to test diversity changes from C1D1 to C4D1. The clones in this table, taken by TCRdb from immuneACCESS, are in-frame only. Not every clone is retained; where verified, under half of the shortfall comes from an unresolved V gene, and the cause of the rest is unknown. V, J and clone size are taken as reported in that table, and D and trimming were inferred from the DNA itself. Recorded for this sample are around 93,000 clones; about three quarters of them occurred a single time. The ten top clones hold 9.4% of the sample.

In this chain, TRBV7-9 is recombined with TRBJ1-4; there is no confident call for the D gene. The specimen comprised peripheral blood mononuclear cells (PBMCs), sampled before the fourth cycle of nivolumab. This sequence was found in a human donor with classical Hodgkin lymphoma. The CDR3 reads as follows: CASSLEVYEKLFF. In nucleotide form, the sequence is TGTGCCAGCAGCTTAGAGGTATATGAAAAACTGTTTTTT.